What follows are 26 T cell receptor beta chains derived from one specimen sequenced in a study of shared clonotypes between healthy human individuals. Positively selected for CCR7, the CD45RO-negative cells used as naive CD8 cells excluded terminally differentiated effector memory CD45RA+ cells. TCRdb's table, derived via immunoSEQ multiplex PCR, lists solely in-frame clones and lacks some. The sample contains over 2 million clones, 85% to 95% of which appear only once. Sequencing was carried out using naive CD8+ T cells sorted from blood. Every receptor here comes from a man between 18 and 29 years old in good health.

V gene TRBV6-1 combines with J gene TRBJ1-5, with D uncertain. V gave up 2 bases and J gave up 8 bases, with 19 bases separating them. The germline gives CDR1 MNHNS, CDR2 SASEGT. This CDR3 contains 16 residues. The CDR3 nucleotides are TGTGCCAGCAGTGAATCCGCCGACGTGGGGATCGAGCCCCAGCATTTT. This sequence encodes CASSESADVGIEPQHF.

The chain has TRBV9 and TRBJ2-7; unclear D gene. Trimming left V 0 bases short and J 3 bases short, with 10 bases between. Germline V gene lookup returns CDR1 SGDLS and CDR2 YYNGEE. The CDR3 extends over 14 amino acids. CDR3 coding DNA: TGTGCCAGCAGCGTAGACAGCCCTTTCTACGAGCAGTACTTC. Its protein is CASSVDSPFYEQYF. Drawing the rest from reference TRBV9 and TRBJ2-7, the complete variable domain is DSGVTQTPKHLITATGQRVTLRCSPRSGDLSVYWYQQSLDQGLQFLIQYYNGEERAKGNILERFSAQQFPDLHSELNLSSLELGDSALYFCASSVDSPFYEQYFGPGTRLTVT.

V and J are TRBV6-5 and TRBJ1-1; possible D gene TRBD1, 6 bases. The CDR3 length is 15 residues. V lost 3 bases to trimming and J lost 5 bases, with 16 bases between them. The germline V gene encodes CDR1 MNHEY and CDR2 SVGAGI. The CDR3 coding sequence is TGTGCCAGCAGTTATACCCAAGAGGGGGGAACTGAAGCTTTCTTT. Translated, it gives CASSYTQEGGTEAFF.

This chain uses TRBV21-1 with TRBJ1-4; the D call in the table, TRBD1, was not verified against the DNA. TRBV21-1 has pseudogene status. This CDR3 is 14 amino acids long. The CDR3 is CASSKWDSNEKLFF. DNA for the CDR3: TGTGCCAGCAGCAAGTGGGACAGCAATGAAAAACTGTTTTTT.

This chain links TRBV2 with TRBJ2-2, with 9 bases lining up with TRBD2. The germline V gene encodes CDR1 SNHLY and CDR2 FYNNEI. The CDR3 sequence is 18 residues long. The V segment lost 2 bases and the J segment 0 bases; nucleotides outside the gene matches: 7. CDR3 in amino acids: CASSEPSGDVSNTGELFF. The CDR3 coding sequence is TGTGCCAGCAGTGAACCTAGCGGGGACGTATCGAACACCGGGGAGCTGTTTTTT.

The J gene is TRBJ2-7, the V gene TRBV4-3; the D is unclear. The germline CDR1 and CDR2 sequences are LGHNA and YSLEER. V dropped 4 bases and J dropped 6 bases, with 16 bases sitting between them. The CDR3 covers 14 residues. This CDR3 is CASSLEGSGGEQYF. DNA for the CDR3: TGCGCCAGCAGCCTCGAAGGTTCCGGTGGCGAGCAGTACTTC.

The V call is TRBV7-2, the J call TRBJ1-3; the D gene is possibly TRBD1 (5 bases). Germline CDR1 and CDR2: SGHTA and FQGNSA. V was pared by 1 base and J by 0 bases, with 13 bases between. The CDR3 runs to 17 residues. CDR3 sequence: CASSLVAGFNSGNTIYF. The CDR3 nucleotides read TGTGCCAGCAGCTTAGTGGCAGGGTTTAACTCTGGAAACACCATATATTTT. The full variable domain, completed using reference TRBV7-2 and TRBJ1-3, is GAGVSQSPSNKVTEKGKDVELRCDPISGHTALYWYRQSLGQGLEFLIYFQGNSAPDKSGLPSDRFSAERTGGSVSTLTIQRTQQEDSAVYLCASSLVAGFNSGNTIYFGEGSWLTVV.

The rearrangement uses TRBV6-1 and TRBJ2-3, with TRBD1 matching over 7 bases. CDR1 is MNHNS and CDR2 is SASEGT in the germline V gene. This CDR3 spans 16 amino acids. J was trimmed by 4 bases and V by 1 base; bases with no gene match: 8. CDR3 nucleotide sequence: TGTGCCAGCAGTGAAGTACGGGACAGTGAGGCAGATACGCAGTATTTT. Translated: CASSEVRDSEADTQYF.

The gene calls are TRBV4-1 and TRBJ2-2, with a weak D call TRBD2 (5 bases). The CDR3 has 15 amino acids. Germline loops: CDR1 MGHRA, CDR2 YSYEKL. The V and J ends lost 6 bases and 3 bases respectively, with 14 bases between them. The CDR3 DNA is TGCGCCAGCAGGTTGCGGGCCCCAGACACCGGGGAGCTGTTTTTT. It is translated as CASRLRAPDTGELFF.

This chain connects TRBV25-1 to TRBJ1-4, with 7 bases that match TRBD1. Germline-derived CDR1 and CDR2 are MGHDK and SYGVNS. V gave up 5 bases and J gave up 8 bases; unmatched junction bases: 11. CDR3 length: 15 amino acids. The CDR3 nucleotides are TGTGCCAGCAGTCGTCGGACAGGAGAGGGGGAAAAACTGTTTTTT. Protein product: CASSRRTGEGEKLFF.

This clone was observed a single time. The chain employs TRBV30 and TRBJ1-1, with a tentative D call TRBD1 (5 bases). CDR1 GTSNPN and CDR2 SVGIG come from the germline V gene (reference sequence). This CDR3 spans 13 amino acids. Trimming removed 0 bases from V and 6 bases from J, with 11 bases in between. The CDR3 nucleotides read TGTGCCTGGAGTGTCGACAGTCCCCCTGAAGCTTTCTTT. Translating gives CAWSVDSPPEAFF.

This chain uses TRBV27 with TRBJ2-7; D is perhaps TRBD1 (5 bases). The V and J ends lost 5 bases and 3 bases respectively, with 14 bases between them. The CDR3 consists of 14 residues. Germline V lookup: CDR1 MNHEY, CDR2 SMNVEV (reference sequence). CDR3 region: CASSPRQTSYEQYF. DNA of the CDR3: TGTGCCAGCAGTCCCCGACAGACCAGCTACGAGCAGTACTTC.

This chain connects TRBV14 to TRBJ2-1; 7 bases align to TRBD1. There are 13 residues in the CDR3. V shed 6 bases and J 2 bases; nucleotides not matched to a gene: 1. The germline V gene has CDR1 SGHDN and CDR2 FVKESK. CDR3 DNA sequence: TGTGCCAGCAGTGGGACAGCCTACAATGAGCAGTTCTTC. Translation gives CASSGTAYNEQFF.

DNA for the CDR3: TGTGCCTCGAGGGGGAATGACTACGAGCAGTACTTC. Translated, it gives CASRGNDYEQYF. V usage is TRBV6-6 and J usage is TRBJ2-7; weak D call: TRBD1 (6 bases). The CDR3 length is 12 residues. The germline V gene encodes CDR1 MNHNY and CDR2 SVGAGI (reference sequence). Trimming pared 11 bases from V and 3 bases from J, leaving 14 bases between.

The chain employs TRBV9 and TRBJ2-1, with TRBD2 matching over 8 bases. The junction had 5 bases not matched to a gene; V was cut back by 0 bases and J by 6 bases. The CDR3 sequence is 15 residues long. Germline CDR1 reads SGDLS; CDR2 reads YYNGEE. CDR3 sequence: CASSVESSGGNEQFF. The CDR3 coding sequence is TGTGCCAGCAGCGTAGAGTCCAGCGGGGGCAATGAGCAGTTCTTC. Variable domain in full (rest from reference TRBV9 and TRBJ2-1): DSGVTQTPKHLITATGQRVTLRCSPRSGDLSVYWYQQSLDQGLQFLIQYYNGEERAKGNILERFSAQQFPDLHSELNLSSLELGDSALYFCASSVESSGGNEQFFGPGTRLTVL.

As to this clone: In the same sample, other DNA sequences code for this CDR3. The chain is built from TRBV5-1 and TRBJ1-1, with D hard to call. The ends were cut back, 3 bases at V and 1 base at J, with 4 bases in the middle. This CDR3 comprises 12 residues. CDR1 and CDR2 (germline): SGHRS, YFSETQ. The chain's CDR3 is CASSSGNTEAFF. CDR3 nucleotides: TGCGCCAGCAGCTCCGGGAACACTGAAGCTTTCTTT.

The V gene is TRBV30, the J gene TRBJ2-7; D might be TRBD2 (6 bases). Germline values: CDR1 GTSNPN, CDR2 SVGIG (reference sequence). There are 15 residues in the CDR3. Trimming removed 3 bases from V and 1 base from J, with 16 bases in between. The CDR3 sequence: CAWSAPTRLSYEQYF. CDR3 sequence (DNA): TGTGCCTGGAGCGCACCGACTAGGCTATCCTACGAGCAGTACTTC.

With respect to this clone: The sample has other DNA sequences that encode this CDR3 too. The V gene is TRBV5-4, the J gene TRBJ2-7; 9 nucleotides match TRBD1. CDR3 length: 14 residues. V lost 3 bases to trimming and J lost 3 bases; unmatched junction nucleotides: 4. Germline CDR1 reads SGHNT; CDR2 reads YYREEE (reference sequence). CDR3 sequence: CASSSDRGGYEQYF. The DNA of the CDR3 is TGTGCCAGCAGCTCGGACAGGGGAGGCTACGAGCAGTACTTC. Complete variable domain (other parts from reference TRBV5-4 and TRBJ2-7): ETGVTQSPTHLIKTRGQQVTLRCSSQSGHNTVSWYQQALGQGPQFIFQYYREEENGRGNFPPRFSGLQFPNYSSELNVNALELDDSALYLCASSSDRGGYEQYFGPGTRLTVT.

This chain uses TRBV6-5 with TRBJ2-1, with 9 bases identical to TRBD2. From germline, CDR1 is MNHEY and CDR2 SVGAGI. The V segment lost 3 bases and the J segment 8 bases; nucleotides outside the gene matches: 8. The CDR3 contains 15 residues. The chain's CDR3 is CASSYLREGRYEQFF. For the CDR3, the DNA is TGTGCCAGCAGTTATCTGCGGGAGGGCCGGTATGAGCAGTTCTTC.

The V call is TRBV4-1, the J call TRBJ2-7; 9 bases line up with TRBD2. CDR3 size: 15 residues. Trimming removed 4 bases from V and 1 base from J; junction bases left unmatched: 5. CDR1 is MGHRA, CDR2 YSYEKL, per germline. CDR3 sequence: CASSRASGESYEQYF. CDR3 DNA sequence: TGCGCCAGCAGCCGCGCTAGCGGGGAGTCCTACGAGCAGTACTTC.

The V call is TRBV15, the J call TRBJ2-1, with D uncertain. The V and J ends lost 1 base and 5 bases respectively, with 12 bases between them. CDR3 size: 15 residues. Germline V lookup: CDR1 LNHNV, CDR2 YYDKDF (reference sequence). CDR3 nucleotide sequence: TGTGCCACCAGCAGAGTCCCGGCCGGAGACAATGAGCAGTTCTTC. The encoded protein is CATSRVPAGDNEQFF.

The chain carries TRBV13 and TRBJ2-7; possibly TRBD1 for D (6 bases). The CDR3 is made up of 12 amino acids. The V and J ends lost 4 bases and 6 bases respectively, with 10 bases between them. Looked up from germline, CDR1 is PRHDT and CDR2 is FYEKMQ (reference sequence). The CDR3 DNA reads TGTGCCAGCAGCTCGGACAGCCTCGAGCAGTACTTC. Translating it yields CASSSDSLEQYF.

The V gene is TRBV4-2, the J gene TRBJ2-7, with no clear D. This CDR3 has 12 residues. Germline CDR1 is LGHNA and CDR2 is YNFKEQ. Trimming stripped 8 bases from V and 2 bases from J, with 10 bases between. CDR3 in DNA: TGTGCCAGCTCTTCCTCCCCCTACGAGCAGTACTTC. Encoded protein: CASSSSPYEQYF.

The chain is built from TRBV27 and TRBJ2-2; 10 nucleotides match TRBD1. Losses at the gene ends were 4 bases for V and 3 bases for J; bases not matched to a gene: 11. Germline V gene lookup returns CDR1 MNHEY and CDR2 SMNVEV (reference sequence). The CDR3 consists of 18 residues. CDR3 coding DNA: TGTGCCAGCAGTTACACCCGGCTTGGGACAGGGGACACCGGGGAGCTGTTTTTT. Translating it yields CASSYTRLGTGDTGELFF.

The chain's CDR3 is CGVMGTGELFF. The CDR3 bases are TGTGGGGTAATGGGAACCGGGGAGCTGTTTTTT. The gene calls are TRBV28 and TRBJ2-2; D ambiguous. CDR3 size: 11 residues. Germline values: CDR1 MDHEN, CDR2 SYDVKM.

The J gene is TRBJ1-2, the V gene TRBV9, with TRBD1 matching over 8 bases. The CDR3 totals 18 residues. Losses at the gene ends were 0 bases for V and 6 bases for J; bases not matched to a gene: 16. Germline V gives CDR1 SGDLS, CDR2 YYNGEE. The CDR3 protein is CASSVGQGNVPHPDGYTF. CDR3 nucleotides: TGTGCCAGCAGCGTAGGACAGGGGAACGTACCACATCCTGATGGCTACACCTTC.